This entry features one T cell receptor beta chain sequence. Its matching antigen is unknown. The germline V gene encodes CDR1 MGHRA and CDR2 YSYEKL. This CDR3 comprises 15 residues. With V trimmed by 1 base and J by 1 base, 1 base remained unmatched. These data come from a study of cytomegalovirus exposure and HLA in healthy donors. The study's findings and limits: Presence/absence analyses took donor sequencing depth as roughly uniform. Common viral pathogens seemed, in a later analysis, to connect with several of the most significant clusters. Accurate predictions that matched the HLA-A and HLA-B alleles of most subjects were reportedly made from TCR beta sequences.

The PCR ran on 60 Vbeta and 13 Jbeta primers. Libraries were prepared by immunoSEQ multiplex PCR; TCRdb keeps only in-frame clonotypes and omits some of them. The specimen's table records some 200,000 clones. The clonotype comes from a woman younger than 35 in good health and CMV-seropositive. The chain uses TRBV4-1 and TRBJ1-2; 9 bases fit TRBD1. Input material: PBMCs. The chain's CDR3 is CASSQVTGGNYGYTF. The CDR3 DNA sequence: TGCGCCAGCAGCCAAGTGACAGGGGGTAACTATGGCTACACCTTC.